Shown below are 21 T cell receptor beta chains from a single sample sequenced in a study of human T cells and chemical hapten exposure. TCRdb reprocessed the RACE reads with MiXCR, giving one entry per CDR3 protein. The data show tens of thousands of distinct CDR3 sequences, 9.5% to 10% seen once. The time point is: pre-sensitization, week 0. Noted treatment: therapeutic diphenylcyclopropenone sensitization with weekly scalp DPC. Sequencing started from total RNA isolated from unfractionated whole blood. The sequenced sample was whole blood, obtained in connection with sensitization to the hapten diphenylcyclopropenone (DPC). The source is a woman aged 25 to 39 with alopecia areata. Some clones in this sample may be carry-over from other donors' samples.

Here the CDR3 reads CATSESRLGSNQPQHF. The DNA of the CDR3 is TGTGCCACCAGTGAATCCCGGTTGGGGAGCAATCAGCCCCAGCATTTT. This chain links TRBV24-1 with TRBJ1-5; no clear D. This CDR3 has 16 residues. V lost 4 bases to trimming and J lost 1 base, with 13 bases between them. The V gene's germline CDR1 is KGHDR and CDR2 SFDVKD.

This clonotype was counted between two and nine times. The V call is TRBV7-6, the J call TRBJ2-5; D is uncertain. CDR1 and CDR2 (germline): SGHVS, FNYEAQ. This CDR3 contains 13 residues. Trimming took off 5 bases at V and 5 bases at J, with 12 bases between the two ends. The CDR3 reads CASSPALHETQYF. For the CDR3, the DNA is TGTGCCAGCAGCCCGGCGCTTCACGAGACCCAGTACTTC. Looking up the rest from reference TRBV7-6 and TRBJ2-5 gives the full variable domain: GAGVSQSPRYKVTKRGQDVALRCDPISGHVSLYWYRQALGQGPEFLTYFNYEAQQDKSGLPNDRFSAERPEGSISTLTIQRTEQRDSAMYRCASSPALHETQYFGPGTRLLVL.

This clonotype was seen ten or more times. V gene TRBV7-2 combines with J gene TRBJ1-5; D might be TRBD1 (6 bases). The CDR3 contains 13 residues. V lost 4 bases, J lost 11 bases, and 15 bases lay in between. The germline gives CDR1 SGHTA, CDR2 FQGNSA. The CDR3 reads CASSYNRDGAQHF. The CDR3 DNA reads as TGTGCCAGCAGCTATAACAGGGATGGGGCCCAGCATTTT.

This clonotype was detected ten times or more. The chain employs TRBV12-3 or TRBV12-4 and TRBJ1-2; D might be TRBD1 (6 bases). V dropped 4 bases and J dropped 10 bases, with 13 bases sitting between them. The CDR3 totals 12 residues. CDR3 in DNA: TGTGCCAGCAGTTCAACCGCAGGGGACTACACCTTC. Protein product: CASSSTAGDYTF.

This clonotype qualifies as medium-sized (0.01 to 0.1%). The chain couples TRBV5-4 to TRBJ2-7; D remains ambiguous. The CDR3 contains 14 residues. From germline, CDR1 is SGHNT and CDR2 YYREEE (reference sequence). Trimming stripped 4 bases from V and 3 bases from J, with 14 bases between. The CDR3 region has the DNA TGTGCCAGCAGCCCGAGCCAAGGGTACTACGAGCAGTACTTC. Its protein product is CASSPSQGYYEQYF.

The sample holds many counts of this clonotype. The rearrangement uses TRBV6-6 and TRBJ2-7; possibly TRBD2 for D (5 bases). The germline V and J ends were trimmed by 7 bases and 1 base, with 29 bases remaining between them. Germline loops: CDR1 MNHNY, CDR2 SVGAGI (reference sequence). There are 19 residues in the CDR3. The CDR3 DNA follows: TGTGCCAGCACCCTCCTGCCTGGCCCGCCTACTAGTCCGTCCTACGAGCAGTACTTC. Its protein product is CASTLLPGPPTSPSYEQYF.

In regard to this clonotype: This CDR3 fails to terminate in the conserved phenylalanine or tryptophan, so it likely reflects a read error. The rearrangement uses TRBV30 and TRBJ2-7; the D gene is possibly TRBD1 (6 bases). In germline, CDR1 is GTSNPN, CDR2 SVGIG (reference sequence). Trimming cost V 2 bases and J 6 bases, with 14 bases left between them. This CDR3 is 13 amino acids long. The CDR3 nucleotides read TGTGCCTGGAGTAAGTCAGGGGCGGCCGAGCAGTACTCC. Its protein is CAWSKSGAAEQYS.

This clonotype has just a few counts. The chain joins TRBV12-3 or TRBV12-4 to TRBJ2-3; unclear D gene. This CDR3 is built from 11 residues. Trimming shortened V by 5 bases and J by 9 bases, and 9 bases separated the two germline ends. This chain's CDR3 is CASSPQDTQYF. The DNA of the CDR3 is TGTGCCAGCAGTCCCCAAGACACGCAGTATTTT.

This clonotype was seen at least ten times. The rearrangement uses TRBV20-1 and TRBJ2-6, with D perhaps TRBD1 (5 bases). Trimming pared 4 bases from V and 8 bases from J, leaving 15 bases between. This CDR3 contains 14 residues. The germline CDR1 and CDR2 sequences are DFQATT and SNEGSKA (reference sequence). This CDR3 is CSATPQGFTNVLTF. Here the CDR3 DNA reads TGCAGTGCTACCCCCCAGGGTTTCACCAACGTCCTGACTTTC.

V and J are TRBV2 and TRBJ1-3, with a tentative D call TRBD1 (5 bases). The ends were cut back, 8 bases at V and 0 bases at J, with 14 bases in the middle. This CDR3 region has 15 residues. Germline assignment: CDR1 SNHLY and CDR2 FYNNEI. The CDR3 here is CASATRALSGNTIYF. The CDR3, as DNA: TGTGCCAGCGCTACCAGGGCTCTCTCTGGAAACACCATATATTTT.

The V and J genes are TRBV6-4 and TRBJ2-3; 7 positions match TRBD1. The length of the CDR3 is 15 residues. Per the germline V gene, CDR1 is MRHNA and CDR2 is SNTAGT. J gave up 5 bases and V 5 bases, and 10 bases lay outside the gene matches. DNA for the CDR3: TGTGCCAGCAGTCTGGAGAGGGGGCCGGGAGATACGCAGTATTTT. As protein: CASSLERGPGDTQYF.

The chain is built from TRBV5-1 and TRBJ2-7; possibly TRBD1 for D (5 bases). V was trimmed by 4 bases and J by 3 bases, leaving 11 bases between them. CDR1 is SGHRS, CDR2 YFSETQ, per germline. The CDR3 contains 13 residues. CDR3 amino acids: CASSMDIYYEQYF. CDR3 DNA: TGCGCCAGCAGCATGGACATATACTACGAGCAGTACTTC.

This clonotype was found many times. The CDR3 loop reads CNAHRVLNYGYTF. CDR3 sequence (DNA): TGCAACGCTCACAGGGTGCTTAACTATGGCTACACCTTC. This chain joins TRBV20-1 and TRBJ1-2, with TRBD1 as a possible D gene (6 bases). CDR3 length: 13 amino acids. Germline-derived CDR1 and CDR2 are DFQATT and SNEGSKA (reference sequence).

This clonotype was detected a few times. The chain combines TRBV6-6 with TRBJ2-7; possibly TRBD1 or TRBD2 for D (5 bases each). Germline V gene sequence: CDR1 MNHNY, CDR2 SVGAGI (reference sequence). Trimming shortened V by 6 bases and J by 2 bases, and 17 bases separated the two germline ends. The CDR3 covers 15 residues. The CDR3 spells CASRGEGQGTYEQYF. The CDR3 coding sequence is TGTGCCAGCAGGGGGGAAGGTCAGGGAACCTACGAGCAGTACTTC.

This clonotype was seen only a few times. The chain links TRBV30 to TRBJ1-6; a weak D match, TRBD1 (6 bases). The CDR3 spans 12 residues. The germline gives CDR1 GTSNPN, CDR2 SVGIG (reference sequence). CDR3 DNA: TGTGCGGCCGGGACATCTAATTCACCCCTCCACTTT. It is translated as CAAGTSNSPLHF.

This clonotype was seen at least ten times. This chain joins TRBV28 and TRBJ2-7, with no clear D. Trimming stripped 3 bases from V and 4 bases from J, with 7 bases between. The CDR3 totals 12 residues. CDR1 is MDHEN and CDR2 is SYDVKM in the germline V gene. In nucleotides, the CDR3 is TGTGCCAGCAGTTTCCTCACTTACGAGCAGTACTTC. Translating gives CASSFLTYEQYF.

The gene calls are TRBV28 and TRBJ1-1; 7 bases align to TRBD1. Unmatched junction bases numbered 4, after V lost 8 bases and J lost 1 base. This CDR3 has 13 residues. Looked up from germline, CDR1 is MDHEN and CDR2 is SYDVKM. In nucleotides, the CDR3 is TGTGCCAGCTTGGACAGGTCGAACACTGAAGCTTTCTTT. Encoded protein: CASLDRSNTEAFF.

This clonotype was seen a handful of times. J is TRBJ2-1 and V is TRBV27; 7 bases map to TRBD2. The V and J ends lost 4 bases and 2 bases, in that order; junction bases with no gene match: 2. The germline CDR1 and CDR2 sequences are MNHEY and SMNVEV (reference sequence). The length of the CDR3 is 14 residues. This CDR3 is CASSSGRAYNEQFF. The CDR3 DNA follows: TGTGCCAGCAGTTCAGGGAGGGCCTACAATGAGCAGTTCTTC.

A few counts support this clonotype. The J gene is TRBJ1-1, the V gene TRBV20-1; D call uncertain. V dropped 4 bases and J dropped 0 bases, with 9 bases sitting between them. Germline CDR1 and CDR2: DFQATT and SNEGSKA (reference sequence). The CDR3 length is 13 residues. Here the CDR3 reads CSAISEMNTEAFF. In DNA, the CDR3 is TGCAGTGCTATATCTGAGATGAACACTGAAGCTTTCTTT.

This clonotype was seen many times. The genes are TRBV20-1 and TRBJ1-5; D call uncertain. From germline, CDR1 is DFQATT and CDR2 SNEGSKA (reference sequence). V was pared by 1 base and J by 4 bases, with 8 bases between. The CDR3 totals 13 residues. The CDR3 sequence: CSARGGENQPQHF. Here the CDR3 DNA reads TGCAGTGCTAGAGGTGGGGAGAATCAGCCCCAGCATTTT.

This clonotype was observed a few times. This chain connects TRBV24-1 to TRBJ2-7; D is possibly TRBD2 (6 bases). Trimming shortened V by 8 bases and J by 4 bases, and 14 bases separated the two germline ends. The CDR3 sequence is 13 residues long. In germline, CDR1 is KGHDR, CDR2 SFDVKD. This CDR3 reads CATTVEGPYEQYF. CDR3 sequence (DNA): TGTGCCACCACGGTGGAGGGCCCGTACGAGCAGTACTTC.